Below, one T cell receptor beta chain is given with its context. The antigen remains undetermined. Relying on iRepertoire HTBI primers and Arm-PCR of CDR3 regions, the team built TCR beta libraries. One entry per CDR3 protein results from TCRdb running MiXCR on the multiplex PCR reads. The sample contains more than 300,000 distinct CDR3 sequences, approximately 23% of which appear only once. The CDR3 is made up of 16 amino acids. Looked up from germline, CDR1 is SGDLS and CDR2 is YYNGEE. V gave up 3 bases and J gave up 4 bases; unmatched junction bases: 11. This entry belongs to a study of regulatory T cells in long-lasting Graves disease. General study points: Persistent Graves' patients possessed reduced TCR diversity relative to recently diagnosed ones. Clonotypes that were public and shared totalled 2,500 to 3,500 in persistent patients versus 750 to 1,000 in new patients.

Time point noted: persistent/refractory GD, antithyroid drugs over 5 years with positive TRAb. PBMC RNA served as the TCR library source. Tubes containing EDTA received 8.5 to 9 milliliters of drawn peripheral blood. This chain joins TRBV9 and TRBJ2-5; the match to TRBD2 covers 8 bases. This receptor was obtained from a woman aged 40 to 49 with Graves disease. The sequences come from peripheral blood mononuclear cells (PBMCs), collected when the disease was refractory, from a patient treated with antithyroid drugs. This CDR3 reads CASSATQREWGETQYF. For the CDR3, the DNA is TGTGCCAGCAGCGCTACTCAGCGGGAGTGGGGAGAGACCCAGTACTTC.